This TCR beta chain was captured in a study of Ad26.COV2.S vaccination and SARS-CoV-2 variants. Noted treatment: around 19 received Ad26.COV2.S at low or high dose, single or two shots; about 5 received placebo; per-sample allocation not given. It was on day 63 after the first vaccine or placebo injection that samples were taken. Donation came from an adult in Boston who was aged 18-55 years. Assay: immunoSEQ multiplex PCR; the TCRdb copy retains only in-frame clones and omits some. The table shows around 450,000 clones, with about nine tenths occurring only once. The sequencing used peripheral blood, collected in a trial of Ad26.COV2.S vaccine versus placebo. The sequence was collected from a person between 18 and 59 years old who received the Ad26.COV2.S COVID-19 vaccine or a placebo.

The CDR3 here is CASSFSRTSGSREYEQYF. CDR3 nucleotide sequence: TGTGCCAGCAGTTTTAGTCGGACTAGCGGGAGTCGGGAGTACGAGCAGTACTTC. The genes are TRBV28 and TRBJ2-7; 13 bases align to TRBD2. The V gene's germline CDR1 is MDHEN and CDR2 SYDVKM. The CDR3 covers 18 residues. With 3 bases clipped from V and 4 bases from J, the junction kept 12 bases outside the gene matches.